Each of the 18 T cell receptor beta chains below was sequenced from the same sample in a study of blood T cells in healthy people across ages. A second PCR of roughly 7 to 11 cycles used a sample-barcoded 5' primer and a J-beta primer mix. TCRdb re-derived calls from the 5' RACE reads in MiXCR, one entry per CDR3 protein. The sample carries approximately 670,000 distinct CDR3 sequences, 40% to 50% recorded once. Sequenced: blood. These receptors all stem from a man aged 80 or over in good health.

This clonotype was seen only a few times. The chain couples TRBV27 to TRBJ1-2; TRBD1 is a possible D gene (5 bases). Germline CDR1 reads MNHEY; CDR2 reads SMNVEV (reference sequence). There are 14 residues in the CDR3. V was pared by 4 bases and J by 2 bases, with 11 bases between. The CDR3 loop reads CASSSPGRNYGYTF. CDR3 DNA sequence: TGTGCCAGCAGTTCGCCGGGACGGAACTATGGCTACACCTTC.

This clonotype has a handful of counts. The genes are TRBV3-1 and TRBJ2-3; 8 bases map to TRBD2. Trimming at V came to 2 bases and at J to 5 bases, leaving 6 bases not matched to a gene. This CDR3 comprises 15 residues. Germline V CDR1 and CDR2: LGHDT, YNNKEL (reference sequence). CDR3 coding DNA: TGTGCCAGCAGCCAACGAGCGGGAGAGGTAGATACGCAGTATTTT. Translating gives CASSQRAGEVDTQYF.

In DNA form, the CDR3 reads TGCAGTGCTACCGGACTAGCGAGCTCCTACGAGCAGTACTTC. Its protein is CSATGLASSYEQYF. The chain is built from TRBV20-1 and TRBJ2-7; 9 bases map to TRBD2. V gave up 4 bases and J gave up 0 bases; unmatched junction bases: 4. Germline CDR1 is DFQATT and CDR2 is SNEGSKA (reference sequence). The CDR3 runs to 14 residues.

The CDR3 nucleotides read TGCAGTGCTAGGAGGGACAGCACAGATACGCAGTATTTT. This encodes CSARRDSTDTQYF. J is TRBJ2-3 and V is TRBV20-1; the D call may be TRBD1 or TRBD2 (5 bases each). The germline V gene encodes CDR1 DFQATT and CDR2 SNEGSKA (reference sequence). Trimming left V 3 bases short and J 0 bases short, with 7 bases between. The CDR3 sequence is 13 residues long.

In its sample, this clonotype was seen a few times. The chain links TRBV20-1 to TRBJ2-3; the D call may be TRBD1 or TRBD2 (5 bases each). The CDR3 covers 16 residues. V lost 2 bases and J 1 base, leaving 16 bases between the germline ends. The germline V gene encodes CDR1 DFQATT and CDR2 SNEGSKA (reference sequence). In DNA form, the CDR3 reads TGCAGTGCTAGACGGGGTAGGGTGGGGGGCACAGATACGCAGTATTTT. It encodes CSARRGRVGGTDTQYF.

This clonotype was seen only a few times. The chain joins TRBV6-1 to TRBJ2-4, with TRBD1 matching 9 bases. V trimming: 5 bases; J trimming: 5 bases; junction bases outside the gene matches: 16. The CDR3 contains 18 residues. Germline V gene sequence: CDR1 MNHNS, CDR2 SASEGT. CDR3 nucleotides: TGTGCCAGCAGTCCCACCGGGACAGGGCCGTCTTCCCAAAACATTCAGTACTTC. Residues: CASSPTGTGPSSQNIQYF.

The chain couples TRBV6-5 to TRBJ1-3; D uncertain. Trimming took 2 bases from V and 3 from J, leaving 17 bases between them. The CDR3 sequence is 17 residues long. CDR1 MNHEY and CDR2 SVGAGI come from the germline V gene. The CDR3 nucleotides read TGTGCCAGCAGTTACAGGAAGGGAGGAAGGGTTGGAAACACCATATATTTT. It yields the protein CASSYRKGGRVGNTIYF.

This clonotype showed up many times. This chain connects TRBV4-3 to TRBJ1-5; no definite D call. Trimming removed 1 base at V and 2 bases at J, with 3 bases between. CDR1 is LGHNA, CDR2 YSLEER, per germline. The CDR3 is 13 residues long. CDR3 in amino acids: CASSQGRNQPQHF. CDR3 DNA sequence: TGCGCCAGCAGCCAAGGACGCAATCAGCCCCAGCATTTT.

This clonotype has just a few counts. This chain connects TRBV4-3 to TRBJ2-1; D is uncertain. The CDR3 is made up of 16 amino acids. Germline V gene sequence: CDR1 LGHNA, CDR2 YSLEER. The V gene lost 3 bases and the J gene lost 0 bases, with 12 bases spanning the gap. The CDR3 DNA follows: TGCGCCAGCAGCCAGGATACAGAATTCTCCTACAATGAGCAGTTCTTC. Translation: CASSQDTEFSYNEQFF.

The V and J genes are TRBV7-9 and TRBJ2-3; TRBD2 agrees at 12 bases. Trimming cost V 5 bases and J 4 bases; bases outside gene matches: 13. In germline, CDR1 is SEHNR, CDR2 FQNEAQ (reference sequence). The CDR3 spans 18 residues. CDR3 loop: CASSPTSRRLAGADTQYF. CDR3 nucleotides: TGTGCCAGCAGCCCGACCAGCCGAAGACTAGCGGGAGCAGATACGCAGTATTTT.

In nucleotides, the CDR3 is TGTGCCAGCACATTTCGCGGGGGGGCCAGCTATGAGCAGTTCTTC. Translated: CASTFRGGASYEQFF. The J gene is TRBJ2-1, the V gene TRBV12-3 or TRBV12-4; 9 bases map to TRBD2. V was pared by 7 bases and J by 8 bases, with 12 bases of the junction left unmatched. The CDR3 covers 15 residues.

This clonotype was picked up a small number of times. The J gene is TRBJ2-7, the V gene TRBV2, with no clear D. V shed 3 bases and J shed 2 bases, with 11 bases lying between them. The CDR3 has 14 residues. The germline gives CDR1 SNHLY, CDR2 FYNNEI. Written as DNA, the CDR3 is TGTGCCAGCAGTGAGCCCTCCCATCCCTACGAGCAGTACTTC. Protein sequence: CASSEPSHPYEQYF.

This clonotype came up a few times. V usage is TRBV9 and J usage is TRBJ1-1; D is undetermined. Germline CDR1 reads SGDLS; CDR2 reads YYNGEE. V lost 0 bases to trimming and J lost 0 bases, with 9 bases between them. The CDR3 length is 15 residues. For the CDR3, the DNA is TGTGCCAGCAGCGTAGGGGCAACGCTGAACACTGAAGCTTTCTTT. It yields the protein CASSVGATLNTEAFF.

The V call is TRBV6-2 or TRBV6-3, the J call TRBJ2-5, with TRBD1 identical over 8 bases. The J segment lost 2 bases and the V segment lost 4 bases, leaving 9 bases of the junction unmatched. Looked up from germline, CDR1 is MNHEY and CDR2 is SVGEGT. This CDR3 spans 16 amino acids. The CDR3 nucleotides read TGTGCCAGCAGTTTGGGCAGGGGGCTTTTACAAGAGACCCAGTACTTC. It yields the protein CASSLGRGLLQETQYF.

The chain couples TRBV6-2 or TRBV6-3 to TRBJ2-3; no firm D call. V gave up 0 bases and J gave up 2 bases, with 6 bases separating them. Germline CDR1 reads MNHEY; CDR2 reads SVGEGT. The CDR3 consists of 14 residues. The CDR3 region is CASSYSADTDTQYF. For the CDR3, the DNA is TGTGCCAGCAGTTACTCCGCGGACACAGATACGCAGTATTTT.

The chain has TRBV20-1 and TRBJ2-1, with a weak D call TRBD1 (6 bases). The last part of the DNA fits TRBJ2-7 better; the J call may be wrong. Germline V CDR1 and CDR2: DFQATT, SNEGSKA (reference sequence). The CDR3 extends over 16 amino acids. Here the CDR3 DNA reads TGCAGTGCTCCACTCAGGGGCGCCGATTTATACGATGAGCAGTACTTC. It specifies CSAPLRGADLYDEQYF.

The sample holds one count of this clonotype. A much larger clonotype is one base distant, so this may be a read error. The CDR3 ends on some other residue instead of the conserved phenylalanine or tryptophan, so this is likely a read error. The chain has TRBV11-2 and TRBJ2-5, with TRBD1 matching over 9 bases. The CDR3 has 15 amino acids. Germline V gene data show CDR1 as SGHAT and CDR2 as FQNNGV. The J segment lost 5 bases and the V segment lost 6 bases, leaving 10 bases of the junction unmatched. The CDR3 coding sequence is TGTGCCAGCAGACTCGGGACAGGGTCTCTGGAGACCCAGTACTTA. Translated, it gives CASRLGTGSLETQYL.

This clonotype was detected a few times. The J gene is TRBJ2-1, the V gene TRBV12-3 or TRBV12-4, with D tentatively TRBD2 (5 bases). The CDR3 has 14 residues. The V end lost 8 bases, the J end lost 7 bases, and 18 bases lay between the germline ends. As DNA, the CDR3 is TGTGCCAGCCGAGTGTCCTCCGGGAAGAATGAGCAGTTCTTC. This gives the protein CASRVSSGKNEQFF.